One sample yielded the 30 T cell receptor beta chains listed below, sequenced in a study of T-cell memory formation after mild COVID-19 (dated by TCRdb to about 2021). Library generation was performed with 5' RACE. The sample was run on an Illumina NovaSeq 6000. Using fastp at Q25 and MiXCR, TCRdb reprocessed the public reads and kept productive beta chains. All rows with the same CDR3 protein become a single entry with the most common DNA and genes. Recorded for this sample are about 620,000 distinct CDR3 sequences; roughly 17% of them occurred a single time. The top ten clones comprise 12% of the sample. Sequencing was performed on PBMCs or a T cell subset sorted from them (not recorded which). The receptors originated from an adult woman who had mild COVID-19 (a few samples of this study predate the infection). The sample titles of this study are shuffled in the database, so cell type and time point are left out; the donor was told from shared clones.

Of note for this clonotype: The conserved phenylalanine or tryptophan is not found at the CDR3 terminus, so this likely reflects a read error. The genes are TRBV27 and TRBJ1-6; perhaps TRBD1 as D (6 bases). Trimming shortened V by 8 bases and J by 7 bases, and 15 bases separated the two germline ends. Looked up from germline, CDR1 is MNHEY and CDR2 is SMNVEV (reference sequence). The CDR3 covers 14 residues. Here the CDR3 DNA reads TGTGCCAGCGGCAAACAGGGTTCGAATTCACCCCTCCACATT. Protein sequence: CASGKQGSNSPLHI.

This clonotype has a handful of counts. This chain connects TRBV14 to TRBJ2-5; 11 bases line up with TRBD2. Looked up from germline, CDR1 is SGHDN and CDR2 is FVKESK. Trimming cost V 2 bases and J 5 bases; bases outside gene matches: 4. The CDR3 loop spans 15 amino acids. The CDR3 nucleotides read TGTGCCAGCAGCCAACTAGCGGGGGGCCTGGAGACCCAGTACTTC. It translates to CASSQLAGGLETQYF.

This chain uses TRBV5-1 with TRBJ1-1; a possible D gene is TRBD1 (6 bases). The CDR3 length is 16 residues. Germline CDR1 SGHRS, CDR2 YFSETQ. Trimming cost V 4 bases and J 1 base, with 17 bases left between them. The CDR3 region is CASSTHPGGQNTEAFF. The CDR3, as DNA: TGCGCCAGCAGCACTCACCCCGGGGGGCAGAACACTGAAGCTTTCTTT.

The rearrangement links TRBV5-1 to TRBJ2-1, with 8 positions matching TRBD2. After removal of 4 bases from V and 10 bases from J, the junction contained 16 bases not matched to a gene. The germline V gene has CDR1 SGHRS and CDR2 YFSETQ. The length of the CDR3 is 16 residues. In nucleotides, the CDR3 is TGCGCCAGCAGCCAAGAATTAGCGGGATCTGGGAGGGAGCAGTTCTTC. It is translated as CASSQELAGSGREQFF.

This chain links TRBV24-1 with TRBJ2-3; D unresolved. The CDR3 has 12 residues. Germline values: CDR1 KGHDR, CDR2 SFDVKD. Between the trimmed V and J ends, which lost 7 bases and 0 bases, there was a span of 4 bases. The CDR3 nucleotides are TGTGCCACCAGGGCTAGCACAGATACGCAGTATTTT. Its protein product is CATRASTDTQYF.

The V gene is TRBV7-9, the J gene TRBJ2-2; D remains ambiguous. There are 15 residues in the CDR3. V lost 4 bases to trimming and J lost 0 bases, with 9 bases between them. Germline loops: CDR1 SEHNR, CDR2 FQNEAQ (reference sequence). The CDR3 DNA is TGTGCCAGCAGCTCCACGCAAACGAACACCGGGGAGCTGTTTTTT. It is translated as CASSSTQTNTGELFF.

V and J are TRBV5-1 and TRBJ1-1; no definite D call. This CDR3 contains 14 residues. Trimming cost V 2 bases and J 0 bases, with 8 bases left between them. CDR1 SGHRS and CDR2 YFSETQ come from the germline V gene. DNA for the CDR3: TGCGCCAGCAGCTTAAGGGCCCTGAACACTGAAGCTTTCTTT. Translation: CASSLRALNTEAFF.

This clonotype has a handful of counts. As DNA, the CDR3 is TGCAGTGCTAGAGTTAGGCCCCGGGAGCTGTTTTTT. Amino acids: CSARVRPRELFF. The chain combines TRBV20-1 with TRBJ2-2; no definite D call. CDR1 is DFQATT, CDR2 SNEGSKA, per germline (reference sequence). V was shortened by 1 base and J by 9 bases, with 9 bases between the two germline ends. The length of the CDR3 is 12 residues.

This clonotype was seen only a few times. The J gene is TRBJ2-7, the V gene TRBV6-2 or TRBV6-3, with unresolved D. The CDR3 sequence is 13 residues long. Germline V gene lookup returns CDR1 MNHEY and CDR2 SVGEGT. V dropped 1 base and J dropped 2 bases, with 6 bases sitting between them. As DNA, the CDR3 is TGTGCCAGCAGTTACTGGGCAGCCTACGAGCAGTACTTC. This translates into CASSYWAAYEQYF.

This clonotype showed up just a few times. This chain joins TRBV5-1 and TRBJ2-7, with D possibly TRBD2 on 6 matching bases. CDR3 size: 13 residues. Between the trimmed V and J ends, which lost 4 bases and 5 bases, there was a span of 13 bases. Per the germline V gene, CDR1 is SGHRS and CDR2 is YFSETQ. In DNA form, the CDR3 reads TGCGCCAGCAGCACGGAGGGGAGAGACGAGCAGTACTTC. This codes for CASSTEGRDEQYF.

The chain combines TRBV5-1 with TRBJ1-4, with D hard to call. Trimming took off 0 bases at V and 8 bases at J, with 14 bases between the two ends. This CDR3 contains 15 residues. Germline CDR1 reads SGHRS; CDR2 reads YFSETQ. The CDR3 sequence is CASSLVGPEEEKLFF. CDR3 nucleotide sequence: TGCGCCAGCAGCTTGGTCGGGCCGGAGGAGGAAAAACTGTTTTTT.

This clonotype showed up just a few times. The chain combines TRBV7-8 with TRBJ2-4; 7 bases fit TRBD1. CDR1 is SGHVS and CDR2 is FQNEAQ in the germline V gene. V lost 3 bases and J lost 3; bases outside the gene matches: 14. CDR3 length equals 18 residues. The CDR3 protein is CASSFRTGGFLGKNIQYF. CDR3 sequence (DNA): TGTGCCAGCAGCTTCCGGACAGGCGGTTTCTTGGGCAAAAACATTCAGTACTTC.

This clonotype occurred many times. The V and J genes are TRBV12-3 or TRBV12-4 and TRBJ1-4; no firm D call. Trimming stripped 5 bases from V and 7 bases from J, with 11 bases between. The CDR3 covers 13 residues. This chain's CDR3 is CASSPEWIEKLFF. CDR3 nucleotides: TGTGCCAGCAGTCCCGAGTGGATTGAAAAACTGTTTTTT.

This chain joins TRBV7-3 and TRBJ2-5; 11 nucleotides align to TRBD2. CDR3 length: 13 residues. V dropped 4 bases and J dropped 7; count of bases not matched to a gene: 2. The germline V gene has CDR1 SGHTA and CDR2 FQGTGA. The CDR3 here is CASSSGTSGTQYF. As DNA, the CDR3 is TGTGCCAGCAGCTCCGGGACTAGCGGGACCCAGTACTTC.

The genes are TRBV3-2 and TRBJ1-3; the table names TRBD1, a call not compared with the DNA. TRBV3-2 is marked as a pseudogene. The CDR3 runs 17 residues. The CDR3 DNA sequence: TGTGCCAGCGCGGGACAGGGGTTGATGAGCTCTGGAAACACCATATATTTT. Protein product: CASAGQGLMSSGNTIYF.

The chain carries TRBV19 and TRBJ2-1; 10 bases fit TRBD1. The junction had 5 bases not matched to a gene; V was cut back by 5 bases and J by 7 bases. Per germline, CDR1 LNHDA and CDR2 SQIVND (reference sequence). CDR3 length: 14 amino acids. Here the CDR3 reads CASSRTGGRNEQFF. DNA for the CDR3: TGTGCCAGTAGTCGGACAGGGGGTAGGAATGAGCAGTTCTTC.

The V and J genes are TRBV6-6 and TRBJ1-6; possible D gene TRBD1, 6 bases. Trimming removed 6 bases from V and 9 bases from J, with 12 bases in between. CDR1 and CDR2 from the germline V gene are MNHNY and SVGAGI (reference sequence). The CDR3 covers 13 residues. The DNA for the CDR3 is TGTGCCAGCAGCAAAAGGGGGGGTTCACCCCTCCACTTT. This codes for CASSKRGGSPLHF.

A few counts support this clonotype. This chain joins TRBV18 and TRBJ1-1; the match to TRBD1 covers 7 bases. The CDR3 has 13 residues. Germline V gene sequence: CDR1 KGHSH, CDR2 LQKENI. Germline trimming cut 11 bases from V and 4 bases from J; bases unmatched to any gene: 10. The CDR3 protein is CAGGQSPVTEAFF. CDR3 coding DNA: TGTGCCGGGGGACAGAGCCCGGTCACTGAAGCTTTCTTT. Full variable domain (missing parts from reference TRBV18 and TRBJ1-1): NAGVMQNPRHLVRRRGQEARLRCSPMKGHSHVYWYRQLPEEGLKFMVYLQKENIIDESGMPKERFSAEFPKEGPSILRIQQVVRGDSAAYFCAGGQSPVTEAFFGQGTRLTVV.

This chain connects TRBV7-3 to TRBJ2-7, with TRBD1 matching 7 bases. The CDR3 totals 15 residues. Trimming removed 5 bases from V and 2 bases from J; junction bases left unmatched: 9. Germline V gene data show CDR1 as SGHTA and CDR2 as FQGTGA. Here the CDR3 reads CASSLTGSDTYEQYF. In DNA, the CDR3 is TGTGCCAGCAGCCTGACAGGGAGCGATACCTACGAGCAGTACTTC.

V gene TRBV7-9 combines with J gene TRBJ2-1; no reliable D call. CDR1 is SEHNR, CDR2 FQNEAQ, per germline (reference sequence). Trimming shortened V by 1 base and J by 10 bases, and 8 bases separated the two germline ends. The CDR3 extends over 12 amino acids. CDR3 residues: CASSLGPPEQFF. CDR3 coding DNA: TGTGCCAGCAGCTTAGGGCCTCCCGAGCAGTTCTTC.

This sequence joins TRBV9 and TRBJ2-1; 9 bases fit TRBD1. Germline V lookup: CDR1 SGDLS, CDR2 YYNGEE. Trimming cost V 3 bases and J 2 bases; bases outside gene matches: 6. The CDR3 runs to 16 residues. The CDR3 sequence is CASSAPGQGTYNEQFF. The CDR3 nucleotides are TGTGCCAGCAGCGCCCCGGGACAGGGTACCTACAATGAGCAGTTCTTC.

This clonotype was seen a few times. The chain uses TRBV12-3 or TRBV12-4 and TRBJ2-5; no definite D call. This CDR3 comprises 15 residues. V was clipped by 2 bases and J by 2 bases, with 12 bases between them. The CDR3 spells CASSLRVSLQETQYF. CDR3 DNA sequence: TGTGCCAGCAGTTTAAGAGTCTCGCTTCAAGAGACCCAGTACTTC.

This clonotype has only a few counts. The chain is built from TRBV5-4 and TRBJ2-2; unclear D gene. V lost 4 bases, J lost 3 bases, and 7 bases lay in between. The CDR3 runs to 13 residues. CDR1 is SGHNT and CDR2 is YYREEE in the germline V gene (reference sequence). CDR3 protein: CASSHRYTGELFF. The CDR3, as DNA: TGTGCCAGCAGCCACAGATACACCGGGGAGCTGTTTTTT.

The CDR3 reads CSARRTEFQETQYF. As DNA, the CDR3 is TGCAGTGCTAGAAGGACAGAATTCCAAGAGACCCAGTACTTC. The chain links TRBV20-1 to TRBJ2-5; D may be TRBD1 (6 bases). V dropped 2 bases and J dropped 1 base, with 11 bases sitting between them. This CDR3 comprises 14 residues. The germline CDR1 and CDR2 sequences are DFQATT and SNEGSKA (reference sequence).

This clonotype came up a few times. The chain is built from TRBV24-1 and TRBJ1-5; TRBD1 matches at 8 bases. The CDR3 spans 14 residues. Germline lookup yields CDR1 KGHDR and CDR2 SFDVKD. The V gene end was trimmed by 4 bases and the J gene end by 2 bases; junction bases not matched to a gene: 0. As DNA, the CDR3 is TGTGCCACCAGTGAGACAGGGGGCAATCAGCCCCAGCATTTT. Its translation is CATSETGGNQPQHF.

A few counts support this clonotype. This chain joins TRBV7-8 and TRBJ2-3; 16 positions match TRBD2. Germline loops: CDR1 SGHVS, CDR2 FQNEAQ. V dropped 6 bases and J dropped 0; count of bases not matched to a gene: 12. This CDR3 has 20 amino acids. Written as DNA, the CDR3 is TGTGCCAGCAGAGTGATCGCGGGACTAGCGGGAGGGTTGAGCACAGATACGCAGTATTTT. Amino acids: CASRVIAGLAGGLSTDTQYF.

The chain combines TRBV5-6 with TRBJ2-4; D tentatively fits TRBD1 or TRBD2 (5 bases each). Trimming shortened V by 3 bases and J by 1 base, and 14 bases separated the two germline ends. In germline, CDR1 is SGHDT, CDR2 YYEEEE. The CDR3 contains 16 residues. The CDR3 DNA reads TGTGCCAGCAGCTCCACAGGTCGCGGGGCCAAAAACATTCAGTACTTC. Its translation is CASSSTGRGAKNIQYF.

The chain has TRBV13 and TRBJ2-7; D is unclear. The germline V and J ends were trimmed by 4 bases and 3 bases, with 10 bases remaining between them. CDR1 PRHDT and CDR2 FYEKMQ come from the germline V gene (reference sequence). The CDR3 has 13 amino acids. Here the CDR3 DNA reads TGTGCCAGCAGCTACGACCCGCACTACGAGCAGTACTTC. Its protein is CASSYDPHYEQYF.

This chain links TRBV20-1 with TRBJ2-3; 8 nucleotides agree with TRBD1. The CDR3 is 14 residues long. The V gene end was trimmed by 5 bases and the J gene end by 4 bases; junction bases not matched to a gene: 8. CDR1 is DFQATT, CDR2 SNEGSKA, per germline (reference sequence). The CDR3 DNA reads as TGCAGTGCTGAGCAGGGGGCGCGGGCAGATACGCAGTATTTT. It specifies CSAEQGARADTQYF.

This clonotype was counted many times. V usage is TRBV11-2 and J usage is TRBJ1-1; possible D gene TRBD1, 5 bases. With 5 bases removed from V and 3 bases from J, the gap between germline ends came to 10 bases. The CDR3 runs 13 residues. From germline, CDR1 is SGHAT and CDR2 FQNNGV. The CDR3 nucleotides are TGTGCCAGCAGCACCAGGGTTGACACTGAAGCTTTCTTT. Residues: CASSTRVDTEAFF.